This T cell receptor beta chain stems from a study of cytomegalovirus exposure and HLA in healthy donors. PCR was performed using 60 Vbeta and 13 Jbeta primers. Some clones are missing from TCRdb's copy, which holds only in-frame ones; the method was immunoSEQ multiplex PCR. The data contain some 160,000 clones, roughly 80% of them seen just once; the ten biggest clones take up around 5.7%. The germline CDR1 and CDR2 sequences are SGHRS and YFSETQ. V was cut by 1 base and J by 6 bases, with 10 bases left in between. The CDR3 has 14 amino acids. The V and J genes are TRBV5-1 and TRBJ1-4; D gene unclear. Sequenced: PBMCs. The receptor was derived from a man in his forties in good health and CMV-seronegative. DNA of the CDR3: TGCGCCAGCAGCTTGTTCGGGGAGGATGAAAAACTGTTTTTT. Translated: CASSLFGEDEKLFF. The entire variable domain, with the rest obtained from reference TRBV5-1 and TRBJ1-4, is as follows: KAGVTQTPRYLIKTRGQQVTLSCSPISGHRSVSWYQQTPGQGLQFLFEYFSETQRNKGNFPGRFSGRQFSNSRSEMNVSTLELGDSALYLCASSLFGEDEKLFFGSGTQLSVL.